Below are 27 T cell receptor beta chains sequenced from a single sample in a study of T-cell reconstitution after alpha-beta-depleted transplantation in children. The TCRbeta library incorporated unique molecular identifiers. TCRdb re-called the PCR reads with MiXCR, one entry per CDR3 protein. The data hold 500,000 or so distinct CDR3 sequences, with 32% observed a single time. The sample here was PBMCs from the stem cell graft donor, taken from the stem cell graft. The receptors were gathered from a human donor who donated a stem cell graft to a child with aplastic anemia.

This chain uses TRBV28 with TRBJ2-1; 9 bases align to TRBD2. The V segment lost 4 bases and the J segment 6 bases; nucleotides outside the gene matches: 7. The CDR3 is 15 amino acids. CDR1 MDHEN and CDR2 SYDVKM come from the germline V gene. This CDR3 reads CASSSPAGGSNEQFF. The DNA of the CDR3 is TGTGCCAGCAGTTCACCAGCGGGGGGATCCAATGAGCAGTTCTTC. Supplemented by reference TRBV28 and TRBJ2-1, the full variable domain reads DVKVTQSSRYLVKRTGEKVFLECVQDMDHENMFWYRQDPGLGLRLIYFSYDVKMKEKGDIPEGYSVSREKKERFSLILESASTNQTSMYLCASSSPAGGSNEQFFGPGTRLTVL.

This clonotype was counted between two and nine times. The chain is built from TRBV20-1 and TRBJ2-1; 8 positions match TRBD2. The V gene's germline CDR1 is DFQATT and CDR2 SNEGSKA (reference sequence). J lost 7 bases, V lost 3 bases, and 11 bases had no gene match. The CDR3 spans 15 residues. The CDR3 DNA reads as TGCAGTGCTAGGGCACTAGCGGTCTTGAGGAATGAGCAGTTCTTC. Protein product: CSARALAVLRNEQFF.

This clonotype was counted only a few times. The rearrangement joins TRBV12-3 or TRBV12-4 to TRBJ1-2, with D hard to call. Trimming cost V 6 bases and J 4 bases, with 15 bases left between them. The CDR3 is 14 residues long. The CDR3 loop is CASSNGIASYGYTF. Here the CDR3 DNA reads TGTGCCAGCAGCAATGGGATAGCTAGCTATGGCTACACCTTC.

This clonotype was picked up many times. The chain recombines TRBV5-1 with TRBJ1-1, with D tentatively TRBD1 (5 bases). CDR3 length equals 14 residues. Germline values: CDR1 SGHRS, CDR2 YFSETQ. V lost 0 bases to trimming and J lost 5 bases, with 11 bases between them. This chain's CDR3 is CASSLVGGGTEAFF. Here the CDR3 DNA reads TGCGCCAGCAGCTTGGTCGGGGGTGGTACTGAAGCTTTCTTT.

This rearrangement joins TRBV12-3 or TRBV12-4 to TRBJ2-2; 7 nucleotides match TRBD1. This CDR3 contains 17 residues. V lost 7 bases to trimming and J lost 3 bases; unmatched junction nucleotides: 14. In DNA, the CDR3 is TGTGCCAGCACACCTCGAGGGACAGCGAAGTACACCGGGGAGCTGTTTTTT. This sequence encodes CASTPRGTAKYTGELFF.

The V gene is TRBV19, the J gene TRBJ1-1; D unresolved. The germline V gene has CDR1 LNHDA and CDR2 SQIVND (reference sequence). Trimming took 2 bases from V and 5 from J, leaving 15 bases between them. CDR3 size: 15 residues. CDR3 loop: CASSIIRLRATEAFF. The CDR3 nucleotides read TGTGCCAGTAGTATAATCCGACTCCGGGCGACTGAAGCTTTCTTT.

On this clonotype: The junction departs from germline at one end; a sequencing error may be responsible. The V call is TRBV20-1, the J call TRBJ1-6; D remains ambiguous. Germline CDR1 and CDR2: DFQATT and SNEGSKA (reference sequence). The CDR3 runs 18 residues. The CDR3 protein is CSARDDLQQRLYNSPLHF. CDR3 sequence (DNA): TGCAGTGCTAGAGATGATCTACAGCAAAGACTCTATAACTCACCCCTCCACTTT.

The chain has TRBV24-1 and TRBJ1-1; D is ambiguous. Between the trimmed V and J ends, which lost 1 base and 7 bases, there was a span of 6 bases. The germline V gene has CDR1 KGHDR and CDR2 SFDVKD. This CDR3 region has 12 residues. The CDR3 protein is CATSDFQDEAFF. The CDR3 region has the DNA TGTGCCACCAGTGATTTCCAGGATGAAGCTTTCTTT.

This chain links TRBV21-1 with TRBJ2-3; the table's D call, TRBD1, has no DNA check behind it. TRBV21-1 is listed as a pseudogene. There are 19 residues in the CDR3. CDR3 coding DNA: TGTGCCAGCAGCAAAGCGCTTTCCCTGAGGACAGGGGTCACAGATACGCAGTATTTT. Its protein product is CASSKALSLRTGVTDTQYF.

The chain has TRBV7-2 and TRBJ1-2; 9 bases are shared with TRBD1. Germline trimming cut 4 bases from V and 4 bases from J; bases unmatched to any gene: 4. Germline V gene sequence: CDR1 SGHTA, CDR2 FQGNSA. This CDR3 spans 14 amino acids. The CDR3 loop is CASSWTGVGYGYTF. The CDR3 nucleotides are TGTGCCAGCAGCTGGACAGGGGTTGGCTATGGCTACACCTTC.

This chain uses TRBV7-8 with TRBJ2-2; D gene unclear. Germline assignment: CDR1 SGHVS and CDR2 FQNEAQ. This CDR3 is built from 17 residues. Trimming cost V 5 bases and J 1 base, with 17 bases left between them. Here the CDR3 reads CASSHRLGLGNTGELFF. DNA for the CDR3: TGTGCCAGCAGCCACCGACTGGGGTTAGGGAACACCGGGGAGCTGTTTTTT.

The rearrangement links TRBV7-2 to TRBJ2-7, with D maybe TRBD2 (6 bases). Trimming stripped 1 base from V and 7 bases from J, with 17 bases between. This CDR3 comprises 15 residues. Looked up from germline, CDR1 is SGHTA and CDR2 is FQGNSA. The CDR3 here is CASSLGDLREWEQYV. CDR3 DNA sequence: TGTGCCAGCAGCTTAGGGGACCTCCGGGAGTGGGAGCAGTACGTC.

This clonotype has a handful of counts. The chain has TRBV7-6 and TRBJ2-5; a possible D gene is TRBD2 (6 bases). V lost 4 bases and J lost 3, with 12 bases in between. Germline-derived CDR1 and CDR2 are SGHVS and FNYEAQ. This CDR3 is 14 amino acids long. The CDR3 DNA reads as TGTGCCAGCAGCTCATGGACGGGGGAAGAGACCCAGTACTTC. The encoded protein is CASSSWTGEETQYF. The full variable domain, rest sourced from reference TRBV7-6 and TRBJ2-5, is GAGVSQSPRYKVTKRGQDVALRCDPISGHVSLYWYRQALGQGPEFLTYFNYEAQQDKSGLPNDRFSAERPEGSISTLTIQRTEQRDSAMYRCASSSWTGEETQYFGPGTRLLVL.

The chain employs TRBV6-2 or TRBV6-3 and TRBJ1-1; no clear D gene. V lost 0 bases, J lost 0 bases, and 11 bases lay in between. The germline V gene has CDR1 MNHEY and CDR2 SVGEGT. This CDR3 is built from 16 residues. For the CDR3, the DNA is TGTGCCAGCAGTTACTCGAGTGGTGGGGTGAACACTGAAGCTTTCTTT. It is translated as CASSYSSGGVNTEAFF.

This clonotype was seen just once. CDR3 DNA sequence: TGCGCCAGCAGCCAAGATGCGGGGGCGGGCTATGGCTACACCTTC. Its translation: CASSQDAGAGYGYTF. This sequence joins TRBV4-3 and TRBJ1-2; a possible D gene is TRBD1 (6 bases). Germline CDR1 reads LGHNA; CDR2 reads YSLEER. Trimming removed 0 bases from V and 4 bases from J, with 12 bases in between. The CDR3 runs 15 residues.

With regard to this clonotype: Because the CDR3's place on the DNA is in doubt, the DNA is left out and the CDR3 is given as listed by TCRdb. This chain joins TRBV27 and TRBJ1-1. CDR1 and CDR2 from the germline V gene are MNHEY and SMNVEV (reference sequence). The CDR3 numbers 13 amino acids, ends counted. This chain's CDR3 is CASRLNFGNEAFF.

J is TRBJ2-6 and V is TRBV29-1; D possibly corresponds to TRBD1 (7 bases). Per germline, CDR1 SQVTM and CDR2 ANQGSEA. The CDR3 loop spans 16 amino acids. With 3 bases removed from V and 1 base from J, the gap between germline ends came to 13 bases. The CDR3 coding sequence is TGCAGCGTTGACCCCCAGGGGGGTTCTGGGGCCAACGTCCTGACTTTC. Amino acid sequence: CSVDPQGGSGANVLTF.

The rearrangement links TRBV18 to TRBJ2-1; D gene unclear. Per the germline V gene, CDR1 is KGHSH and CDR2 is LQKENI. Trimming removed 0 bases at V and 0 bases at J, with 9 bases between. The CDR3 spans 16 residues. Here the CDR3 reads CASSPPSGFSYNEQFF. Here the CDR3 DNA reads TGTGCCAGCTCACCACCTTCAGGTTTCTCCTACAATGAGCAGTTCTTC.

The chain employs TRBV18 and TRBJ2-5; 7 bases are shared with TRBD2. CDR3 length: 15 amino acids. Germline loops: CDR1 KGHSH, CDR2 LQKENI. The trim removed 3 bases at V and 3 bases at J, leaving 7 bases unmatched. The CDR3, as DNA: TGTGCCAGCTCACCGCGACTAGCCTCGAAAGAGACCCAGTACTTC. Translation gives CASSPRLASKETQYF.

The chain recombines TRBV10-3 with TRBJ2-7; D assignment may be TRBD1 or TRBD2 (5 bases each). The CDR3 totals 15 residues. Germline CDR1 is ENHRY and CDR2 is SYGVKD. V lost 0 bases and J 7 bases, leaving 16 bases between the germline ends. The CDR3 region is CAISESAGTVREQYF. The CDR3 DNA reads TGTGCCATCAGTGAGTCCGCCGGGACGGTCCGGGAGCAGTACTTC.

This chain links TRBV5-6 with TRBJ2-1, with a tentative D call TRBD2 (6 bases). V lost 3 bases and J lost 2, with 12 bases in between. The CDR3 has 15 residues. Germline CDR1 SGHDT, CDR2 YYEEEE. In DNA form, the CDR3 reads TGTGCCAGCAGCTCGTCGGACTATACCTACAATGAGCAGTTCTTC. It yields the protein CASSSSDYTYNEQFF.

The CDR3 reads CSARDINREYEKLFF. The CDR3 DNA sequence: TGCAGTGCTAGAGATATCAATAGGGAGTATGAAAAACTGTTTTTT. The V and J genes are TRBV20-1 and TRBJ1-4; D call uncertain. The CDR3 has 15 residues. V was clipped by 0 bases and J by 6 bases, with 14 bases between them. Per germline, CDR1 DFQATT and CDR2 SNEGSKA (reference sequence).

This clonotype was counted only a few times. The V gene is TRBV4-1, the J gene TRBJ1-1, with a possible D match to TRBD1 (5 bases). The CDR3 totals 17 residues. V gave up 2 bases and J gave up 0 bases, with 16 bases separating them. CDR1 MGHRA and CDR2 YSYEKL come from the germline V gene. This chain's CDR3 is CASSQSQGRGMNTEAFF. In DNA form, the CDR3 reads TGCGCCAGCAGCCAATCTCAGGGTCGGGGTATGAACACTGAAGCTTTCTTT.

This chain links TRBV12-3 or TRBV12-4 with TRBJ2-5; no reliable D call. The CDR3 contains 13 residues. V was trimmed by 2 bases and J by 2 bases, leaving 6 bases between them. The CDR3 nucleotides are TGTGCCAGCAGTTTAAGAATACAAGAGACCCAGTACTTC. Translated, it gives CASSLRIQETQYF.

The chain carries TRBV9 and TRBJ2-3; maybe TRBD2 (5 bases). V gave up 3 bases and J gave up 5 bases, with 13 bases separating them. This CDR3 has 14 amino acids. Germline-derived CDR1 and CDR2 are SGDLS and YYNGEE. CDR3 DNA: TGTGCCAGCAGCGCCGGAGGAGTGATAGATACGCAGTATTTT. Amino acids: CASSAGGVIDTQYF.

Here the CDR3 reads CASSLPDKNLGDEQFF. Here the CDR3 DNA reads TGTGCCAGCAGTTTACCCGACAAAAACCTTGGGGATGAGCAGTTCTTC. This sequence joins TRBV28 and TRBJ2-1; D is unresolved. CDR3 length: 16 amino acids. The germline V and J ends were trimmed by 2 bases and 8 bases, with 19 bases remaining between them. Germline loops: CDR1 MDHEN, CDR2 SYDVKM.

This clonotype was recorded only once. This sequence joins TRBV4-2 and TRBJ1-5; the match to TRBD1 covers 10 bases. Germline CDR1 and CDR2: LGHNA and YNFKEQ. CDR3 length: 17 residues. After removal of 2 bases from V and 0 bases from J, the junction contained 4 bases not matched to a gene. DNA for the CDR3: TGTGCCAGCAGCCAACAAGACAGGGGGCGTAGCAATCAGCCCCAGCATTTT. Translating gives CASSQQDRGRSNQPQHF.